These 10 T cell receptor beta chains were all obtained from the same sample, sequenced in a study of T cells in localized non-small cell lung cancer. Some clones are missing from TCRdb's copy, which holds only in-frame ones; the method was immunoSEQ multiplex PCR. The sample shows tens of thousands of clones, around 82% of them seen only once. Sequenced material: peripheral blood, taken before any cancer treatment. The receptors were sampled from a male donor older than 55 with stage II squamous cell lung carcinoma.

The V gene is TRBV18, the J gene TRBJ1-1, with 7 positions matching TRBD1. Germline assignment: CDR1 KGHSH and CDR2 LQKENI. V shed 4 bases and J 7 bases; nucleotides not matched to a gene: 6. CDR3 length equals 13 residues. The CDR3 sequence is CASSQDREGEAFF. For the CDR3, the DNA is TGTGCCAGCTCACAAGACAGGGAGGGTGAAGCTTTCTTT.

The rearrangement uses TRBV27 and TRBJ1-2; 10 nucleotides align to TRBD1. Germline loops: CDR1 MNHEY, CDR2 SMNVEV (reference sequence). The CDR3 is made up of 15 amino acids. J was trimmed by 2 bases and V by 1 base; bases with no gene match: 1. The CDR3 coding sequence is TGTGCCAGCAGTTTATTGGGACAGGGGAACTATGGCTACACCTTC. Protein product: CASSLLGQGNYGYTF.

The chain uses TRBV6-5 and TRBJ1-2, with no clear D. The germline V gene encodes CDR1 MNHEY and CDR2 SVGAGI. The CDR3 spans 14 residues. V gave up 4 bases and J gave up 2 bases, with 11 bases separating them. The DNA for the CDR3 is TGTGCCAGCAGTTTCGAGGGCCTGAACTATGGCTACACCTTC. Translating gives CASSFEGLNYGYTF.

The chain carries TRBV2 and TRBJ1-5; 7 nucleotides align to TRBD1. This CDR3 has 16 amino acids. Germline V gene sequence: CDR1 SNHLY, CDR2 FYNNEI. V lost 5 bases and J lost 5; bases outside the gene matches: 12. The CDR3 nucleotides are TGTGCCAGCAGTTTTCTCACAGGGGTGCGGCATCAGCCCCAGCATTTT. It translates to CASSFLTGVRHQPQHF.

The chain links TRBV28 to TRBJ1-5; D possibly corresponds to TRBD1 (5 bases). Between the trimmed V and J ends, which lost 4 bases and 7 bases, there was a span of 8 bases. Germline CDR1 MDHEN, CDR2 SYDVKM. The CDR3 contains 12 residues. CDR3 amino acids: CASSSGGQPQHF. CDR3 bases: TGTGCCAGCAGTTCTGGGGGACAGCCCCAGCATTTT.

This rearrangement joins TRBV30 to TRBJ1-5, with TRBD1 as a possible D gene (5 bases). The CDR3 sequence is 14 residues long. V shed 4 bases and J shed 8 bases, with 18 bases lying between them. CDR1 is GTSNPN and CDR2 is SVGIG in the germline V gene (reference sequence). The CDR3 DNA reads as TGTGCCTGGATATCACACAGGCCCGGAGAGCCCCAGCATTTT. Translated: CAWISHRPGEPQHF.

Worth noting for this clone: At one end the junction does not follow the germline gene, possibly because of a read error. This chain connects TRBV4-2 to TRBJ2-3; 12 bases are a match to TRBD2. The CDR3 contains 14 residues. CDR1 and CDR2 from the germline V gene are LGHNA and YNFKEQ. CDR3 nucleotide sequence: TGTGCCAGCAGCCAAGCCGCTAGCGGGGGGGCCTGGGATTTT. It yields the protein CASSQAASGGAWDF.

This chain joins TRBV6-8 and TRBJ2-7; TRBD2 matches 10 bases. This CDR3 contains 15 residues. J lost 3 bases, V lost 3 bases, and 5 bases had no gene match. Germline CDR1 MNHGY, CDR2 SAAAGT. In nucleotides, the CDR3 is TGTGCCAGCAGTTATAGGAGGACTAGCGGCTACGAGCAGTACTTC. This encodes CASSYRRTSGYEQYF.

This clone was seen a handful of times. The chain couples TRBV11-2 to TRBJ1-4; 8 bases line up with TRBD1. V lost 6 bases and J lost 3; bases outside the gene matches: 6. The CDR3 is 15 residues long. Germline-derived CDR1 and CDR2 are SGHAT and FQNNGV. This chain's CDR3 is CASRTGGSSNEKLFF. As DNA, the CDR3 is TGTGCCAGCAGAACAGGGGGGTCGTCTAATGAAAAACTGTTTTTT.

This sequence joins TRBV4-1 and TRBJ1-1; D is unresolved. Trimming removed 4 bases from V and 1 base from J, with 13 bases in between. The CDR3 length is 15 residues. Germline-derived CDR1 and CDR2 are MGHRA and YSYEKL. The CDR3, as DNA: TGCGCCAGCAGCCTAGCTCCTCCGGGGAACACTGAAGCTTTCTTT. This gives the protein CASSLAPPGNTEAFF.